The T cell receptor beta chain described here comes from a study of blood T cells in healthy people across ages. Primed by a sample-barcoded 5' primer and a J-beta primer mix, a second PCR proceeded for roughly 7 to 11 cycles. TCRdb independently ran MiXCR on the 5' RACE reads; one entry per CDR3 protein. The data show approximately 780,000 distinct CDR3 sequences, under 30% seen once. Germline CDR1 reads SQVTM; CDR2 reads ANQGSEA. The length of the CDR3 is 13 residues. V gave up 6 bases and J gave up 2 bases; unmatched junction bases: 5. For this clonotype: Its specificity is unknown.

General study points: Diversity figures based on one million T cells were deemed too low.

The same data also contributed to another study, on T cells of mothers and their children.

The genes are TRBV29-1 and TRBJ2-3; TRBD1 matches at 7 bases. Material for sequencing was blood. The sequence came from a boy younger than 18 in good health. CDR3 bases: TGCAGCGTCTCACAGGGGCTCACAGATACGCAGTATTTT. Amino acids: CSVSQGLTDTQYF.